The source of this T cell receptor beta chain is a study of T cell repertoires in cytomegalovirus infection. Background on the study: Indications came from public TCR beta signatures; they pointed to CMV infection and to a matching HLA type. Whole-study findings and limits: Cumulative public TCR beta family frequency identified carriers of CMV plus the relevant HLA.

This clonotype came up many times. The antigen is not known. TCRdb re-called the reads with MiXCR, one entry per CDR3 protein. The sample has about 130,000 distinct CDR3 sequences, 24% seen once. Germline CDR1 reads SEHNR; CDR2 reads FQNEAQ (reference sequence). The CDR3 length is 15 residues. The germline V and J ends were trimmed by 0 bases and 2 bases, with 10 bases remaining between them. This clonotype was sampled from a human donor in good health (CMV status not recorded). Some clones in this sample may be carry-over from other donors' samples. Sequenced input: PBMCs, sequenced either directly or after in vitro stimulation (not recorded which). The J gene is TRBJ2-5, the V gene TRBV7-9; a weak D match, TRBD1 (5 bases). The CDR3 DNA reads TGTGCCAGCAGCTTAGCGACAGCGCCTCAAGAGACCCAGTACTTC. Protein: CASSLATAPQETQYF. The complete variable domain, with remaining parts taken from reference TRBV7-9 and TRBJ2-5, reads DTGVSQNPRHKITKRGQNVTFRCDPISEHNRLYWYRQTLGQGPEFLTYFQNEAQLEKSRLLSDRFSAERPKGSFSTLEIQRTEQGDSAMYLCASSLATAPQETQYFGPGTRLLVL.